This note documents a single TCR beta chain sequence. Its target is unknown. Primers for the PCR totalled 60 Vbeta and 13 Jbeta. Sequenced by immunoSEQ multiplex PCR; TCRdb stores in-frame clones only, minus some. The sample carries hundreds of thousands of clones, over 80% recorded once. This record comes from a study of cytomegalovirus exposure and HLA in healthy donors. Points from the study as a whole: Per a later analysis, HLA-associated TCR beta chains showed more clonal expansion than other, equally common TCR beta chains. In an earlier analysis, in fewer than 700 donors, most V segments appeared productive either ~90% or ~30% of the time.

Source material: PBMCs. The source of this sequence is a boy between 2 and 15 years old in good health and CMV-seronegative.

The CDR3 DNA reads as TGTGCCAGCAGTTTATCACTAAGGGGGCTCGAGCAGTACTTC. This codes for CASSLSLRGLEQYF. The chain links TRBV6-5 to TRBJ2-7; 7 bases align to TRBD1. The germline CDR1 and CDR2 sequences are MNHEY and SVGAGI. J was trimmed by 6 bases and V by 4 bases; bases with no gene match: 9. The CDR3 runs 14 residues.